Included here is one T cell receptor beta chain sequence, with context. Its cognate antigen is unknown. These data are taken from a study of PD-1 blockade in classical Hodgkin lymphoma. Notes on the study in general: Baseline diversity resembling that of newly diagnosed patients was seen in complete responders. Unlike CD8+ TCR diversity, which did not rise significantly by C4D1, CD4+ TCR diversity did.

TCRdb's copy holds only in-frame clones and misses some; the assay was immunoSEQ multiplex PCR. The repertoire has around 50,000 clones, around 74% of them found once; the top ten carry about 12%. The time point here: cycle 4 day 1 (C4D1), after five to seven weeks of nivolumab. Each patient experienced a relapse that followed autologous stem cell transplantation, and brentuximab vedotin exposure varied. The patients, who had relapsed/refractory classical Hodgkin lymphoma, achieved best responses of complete response, partial response or progressive disease. Germline V lookup: CDR1 WNHNN, CDR2 SYGVQD (reference sequence). This CDR3 region has 12 residues. V lost 4 bases and J lost 4, with 6 bases in between.

This chain links TRBV10-1 with TRBJ2-3; D not resolved. The material sequenced was peripheral blood mononuclear cells (PBMCs), taken before the fourth cycle of nivolumab. This TCR derives from a human donor with classical Hodgkin lymphoma. This CDR3 reads CASSVVPDTQYF. The CDR3 DNA sequence: TGCGCCAGCAGTGTAGTCCCAGATACGCAGTATTTT.